The 17 T cell receptor beta chains in this list originate from one sample, sequenced in a study of OX40 agonist ivuxolimab in advanced cancers. Assay: immunoSEQ multiplex PCR; the TCRdb copy retains only in-frame clones and omits some. Among nearly 20,000 clones, 80% to 90% were seen once, and the ten largest hold 15% to 20%. The sequencing used CD4+ or CD8+ T cells sorted from blood, collected in a trial of the OX40 agonist ivuxolimab. These receptors came from an adult with an advanced solid tumor such as melanoma, head and neck, liver or kidney cancer.

The chain couples TRBV5-4 to TRBJ1-1; possibly TRBD1 for D (6 bases). The germline V and J ends were trimmed by 7 bases and 2 bases, with 15 bases remaining between them. The CDR3 has 14 amino acids. Looked up from germline, CDR1 is SGHNT and CDR2 is YYREEE (reference sequence). The CDR3 here is CASRREQGNTEAFF. The CDR3 coding sequence is TGTGCCAGCCGTCGGGAACAGGGCAACACTGAAGCTTTCTTT.

V usage is TRBV4-3 and J usage is TRBJ2-1; TRBD2 matches at 9 bases. There are 18 residues in the CDR3. Unmatched junction bases numbered 18, after V lost 2 bases and J lost 10 bases. The germline V gene encodes CDR1 LGHNA and CDR2 YSLEER. CDR3 DNA: TGCGCCAGCAGCCAATCTTATGGAACGGGCGGGAGGGTCCAGGAGCAGTTCTTC. It encodes CASSQSYGTGGRVQEQFF.

The chain links TRBV18 to TRBJ2-1; 11 nucleotides match TRBD2. V shed 5 bases, J shed 6 bases, and the junction held 6 bases outside the gene matches. From germline, CDR1 is KGHSH and CDR2 LQKENI. This CDR3 spans 15 amino acids. As DNA, the CDR3 is TGTGCCAGCTCAGCGGGACTAGCGGAGACCAATGAGCAGTTCTTC. Translation: CASSAGLAETNEQFF.

The gene calls are TRBV16 and TRBJ2-5; TRBD2 is a possible D gene (5 bases). The CDR3 sequence is 14 residues long. CDR1 and CDR2 (germline): KGHSY, FQNENV. Trimming left V 2 bases short and J 5 bases short, with 12 bases between. The CDR3 DNA reads as TGTGCCAGCAGCCAAGCACGGGGTGGGGAGACCCAGTACTTC. It specifies CASSQARGGETQYF.

This chain connects TRBV19 to TRBJ1-4, with no clear D. The V end lost 6 bases, the J end lost 0 bases, and 11 bases lay between the germline ends. The germline V gene has CDR1 LNHDA and CDR2 SQIVND (reference sequence). The CDR3 is made up of 15 amino acids. The CDR3: CASRLQGSTNEKLFF. DNA for the CDR3: TGTGCCAGTAGACTACAAGGATCAACTAATGAAAAACTGTTTTTT.

This chain's CDR3 is CASSRHADRGGGYTF. The CDR3 DNA sequence: TGTGCCAGCAGCCGCCACGCGGACAGGGGAGGTGGCTACACCTTC. The chain combines TRBV6-5 with TRBJ1-2, with 9 bases that match TRBD1. After removal of 6 bases from V and 7 bases from J, the junction contained 12 bases not matched to a gene. In germline, CDR1 is MNHEY, CDR2 SVGAGI. This CDR3 is 15 amino acids long.

This clone was seen a few times. The rearrangement links TRBV5-1 to TRBJ2-6; D is ambiguous. The CDR3 covers 14 residues. V lost 3 bases and J 2 bases, leaving 6 bases between the germline ends. Germline CDR1 reads SGHRS; CDR2 reads YFSETQ. The DNA for the CDR3 is TGCGCCAGCAGCTCGGGCCCTGGGGCCAACGTCCTGACTTTC. It yields the protein CASSSGPGANVLTF.

This chain uses TRBV5-1 with TRBJ2-1; D is possibly TRBD1 (6 bases). Trimming pared 5 bases from V and 5 bases from J, leaving 11 bases between. CDR1 and CDR2 from the germline V gene are SGHRS and YFSETQ. There are 13 residues in the CDR3. The CDR3, as DNA: TGCGCCAGCAGAGAACAGGGAAACAATGAGCAGTTCTTC. Amino acids: CASREQGNNEQFF.

The V gene is TRBV5-1, the J gene TRBJ1-1; TRBD1 is a possible D gene (5 bases). V lost 4 bases and J lost 2, with 12 bases in between. Germline CDR1 SGHRS, CDR2 YFSETQ. The CDR3 is 14 residues long. CDR3 bases: TGCGCCAGCAGCGGGGACTACCGAAACACTGAAGCTTTCTTT. Its protein product is CASSGDYRNTEAFF.

The CDR3 loop is CASSRAGNQPQHF. DNA for the CDR3: TGTGCCAGCAGCCGCGCAGGGAATCAGCCCCAGCATTTT. J is TRBJ1-5 and V is TRBV6-1; perhaps TRBD1 as D (5 bases). Germline CDR1 is MNHNS and CDR2 is SASEGT. With 6 bases removed from V and 4 bases from J, the gap between germline ends came to 10 bases. This CDR3 is 13 amino acids long.

This chain links TRBV25-1 with TRBJ2-6; a possible D gene is TRBD1 (6 bases). This CDR3 contains 15 residues. V was shortened by 5 bases and J by 2 bases, with 10 bases between the two germline ends. Germline lookup yields CDR1 MGHDK and CDR2 SYGVNS. In nucleotides, the CDR3 is TGTGCCAGCAGTAAACAGGGTCCTGGGGCCAACGTCCTGACTTTC. This codes for CASSKQGPGANVLTF.

This sequence joins TRBV19 and TRBJ2-5; 11 positions match TRBD2. Germline trimming cut 6 bases from V and 1 base from J; bases unmatched to any gene: 4. CDR3 length equals 15 residues. The germline CDR1 and CDR2 sequences are LNHDA and SQIVND (reference sequence). CDR3 coding DNA: TGTGCCAGTAGGCTAGCGGGGGGTGCCCAAGAGACCCAGTACTTC. Translating gives CASRLAGGAQETQYF.

This clone was recorded a few times. CDR3 bases: TGTGCCAGTAGTATCGCGGGGTATAATCAGCCCCAGCATTTT. Its translation is CASSIAGYNQPQHF. The chain links TRBV19 to TRBJ1-5; D is unresolved. CDR1 and CDR2 from the germline V gene are LNHDA and SQIVND (reference sequence). The CDR3 covers 14 residues. The V and J ends lost 3 bases and 4 bases respectively, with 10 bases between them.

The chain combines TRBV5-6 with TRBJ2-6, with 7 bases lining up with TRBD1. The CDR3 spans 15 residues. Trimming cost V 3 bases and J 2 bases; bases outside gene matches: 2. From germline, CDR1 is SGHDT and CDR2 YYEEEE. This chain's CDR3 is CASSWTGPGANVLTF. CDR3 bases: TGTGCCAGCAGCTGGACAGGTCCTGGGGCCAACGTCCTGACTTTC.

The chain carries TRBV9 and TRBJ1-3, with 8 nucleotides matching TRBD1. This CDR3 is built from 17 residues. Germline V gene lookup returns CDR1 SGDLS and CDR2 YYNGEE. The junction had 10 bases not matched to a gene; V was cut back by 3 bases and J by 2 bases. The DNA of the CDR3 is TGTGCCAGCAGCGCTGACCCCGGACAGGGCCCTGGAAACACCATATATTTT. It encodes CASSADPGQGPGNTIYF.

J is TRBJ1-1 and V is TRBV6-1; D ambiguous. Trimming took off 7 bases at V and 1 base at J, with 10 bases between the two ends. There are 13 residues in the CDR3. CDR1 and CDR2 (germline): MNHNS, SASEGT. CDR3 sequence reads: CASNPSQNTEAFF. In DNA, the CDR3 is TGTGCCAGCAATCCCAGTCAGAACACTGAAGCTTTCTTT.

This sequence joins TRBV5-5 and TRBJ2-7, with 7 nucleotides matching TRBD1. The V and J ends lost 4 bases and 7 bases, in that order; junction bases with no gene match: 11. Germline loops: CDR1 SGHKS, CDR2 YYEKEE (reference sequence). The CDR3 has 14 residues. CDR3 in DNA: TGTGCCAGCAGCCCGATGACAGGGTCCCCTGAGCAGTACTTC. Translation gives CASSPMTGSPEQYF.